The 12 T cell receptor beta chains listed next were all sequenced from one sample in a study of blood T cell repertoires in COVID-19. Some clones are missing from TCRdb's copy, which holds only in-frame ones; the method was immunoSEQ multiplex PCR. The sample lists about 66,000 clones, 85% to 90% occurring once. The specimen was peripheral blood. The receptors were gathered from a man aged 50 to 59 with active COVID-19.

The chain is built from TRBV6-6 and TRBJ1-1; D unresolved. V lost 0 bases and J lost 1, with 6 bases in between. The CDR3 contains 14 residues. CDR1 is MNHNY, CDR2 SVGAGI, per germline (reference sequence). CDR3 region: CASSYSEANTEAFF. The CDR3 DNA follows: TGTGCCAGCAGTTACTCTGAAGCGAACACTGAAGCTTTCTTT.

The rearrangement links TRBV6-1 to TRBJ2-7; TRBD1 agrees at 8 bases. V shed 1 base, J shed 3 bases, and the junction held 5 bases outside the gene matches. Germline V gene data show CDR1 as MNHNS and CDR2 as SASEGT. The CDR3 runs 15 residues. The CDR3 spells CASSEGQGAFYEQYV. The DNA for the CDR3 is TGTGCCAGCAGTGAAGGGCAGGGGGCTTTCTACGAGCAGTACGTC.

The chain is built from TRBV4-1 and TRBJ2-1; D perhaps matches TRBD1 (6 bases). V was shortened by 0 bases and J by 4 bases, with 16 bases between the two germline ends. The V gene's germline CDR1 is MGHRA and CDR2 YSYEKL. This CDR3 comprises 17 residues. The CDR3 nucleotides read TGCGCCAGCAGCCAAGAGGTTAGACAGGACCTGTACAATGAGCAGTTCTTC. It is translated as CASSQEVRQDLYNEQFF.

The chain carries TRBV6-1 and TRBJ2-7; 7 nucleotides agree with TRBD2. The CDR3 loop spans 15 amino acids. The trim removed 1 base at V and 5 bases at J, leaving 8 bases unmatched. Germline V CDR1 and CDR2: MNHNS, SASEGT. The CDR3 DNA sequence: TGTGCCAGCAGTGAAGGGGAGGGAGGTCCTAACGAGCAGTACGTC. Amino acids: CASSEGEGGPNEQYV.

V gene TRBV7-8 combines with J gene TRBJ1-2, with D maybe TRBD1 (6 bases). The germline V and J ends were trimmed by 4 bases and 2 bases, with 8 bases remaining between them. This CDR3 is 13 amino acids long. The germline gives CDR1 SGHVS, CDR2 FQNEAQ. Written as DNA, the CDR3 is TGTGCCAGCAGCTCTACAGGGAACTATGGCTACACCTTC. Residues: CASSSTGNYGYTF. Full variable domain (remainder filled in from reference TRBV7-8 and TRBJ1-2): GAGVSQSPRYKVAKRGQDVALRCDPISGHVSLFWYQQALGQGPEFLTYFQNEAQLDKSGLPSDRFFAERPEGSVSTLKIQRTQQEDSAVYLCASSSTGNYGYTFGSGTRLTVV.

This clone was found once. The chain carries TRBV11-2 and TRBJ2-3; a possible D gene is TRBD2 (5 bases). V was pared by 1 base and J by 2 bases, with 13 bases between. Looked up from germline, CDR1 is SGHAT and CDR2 is FQNNGV. This CDR3 region has 16 residues. CDR3 DNA sequence: TGTGCCAGCAGCTTAGGGCTTATCCGGGACACAGATACGCAGTATTTT. Amino acids: CASSLGLIRDTDTQYF.

The CDR3 sequence: CASSEQGQYYEQYV. CDR3 nucleotide sequence: TGTGCCAGCAGTGAACAGGGACAGTATTACGAGCAGTACGTC. The J gene is TRBJ2-7, the V gene TRBV2; 7 nucleotides align to TRBD1. V gave up 2 bases and J gave up 4 bases; unmatched junction bases: 5. Germline V lookup: CDR1 SNHLY, CDR2 FYNNEI. The CDR3 consists of 14 residues.

V usage is TRBV19 and J usage is TRBJ1-4; 7 bases are a match to TRBD1. This CDR3 is built from 15 residues. In germline, CDR1 is LNHDA, CDR2 SQIVND (reference sequence). Germline trimming cut 5 bases from V and 8 bases from J; bases unmatched to any gene: 11. CDR3 sequence: CASSPRQGRGEKLFF. CDR3 bases: TGTGCCAGTAGTCCCCGACAGGGTAGAGGGGAAAAACTGTTTTTT. The variable domain in full, with the rest retrieved from reference TRBV19 and TRBJ1-4, is DGGITQSPKYLFRKEGQNVTLSCEQNLNHDAMYWYRQDPGQGLRLIYYSQIVNDFQKGDIAEGYSVSREKKESFPLTVTSAQKNPTAFYLCASSPRQGRGEKLFFGSGTQLSVL.

This clone was detected once. The chain uses TRBV9 and TRBJ1-2, with 8 bases identical to TRBD1. The V segment lost 4 bases and the J segment 5 bases; nucleotides outside the gene matches: 7. From germline, CDR1 is SGDLS and CDR2 YYNGEE. The CDR3 consists of 14 residues. The CDR3 is CASSPGQGHYGYTF. As DNA, the CDR3 is TGTGCCAGCAGCCCTGGACAGGGACATTATGGCTACACCTTC. The full variable domain, completed using reference TRBV9 and TRBJ1-2, is DSGVTQTPKHLITATGQRVTLRCSPRSGDLSVYWYQQSLDQGLQFLIQYYNGEERAKGNILERFSAQQFPDLHSELNLSSLELGDSALYFCASSPGQGHYGYTFGSGTRLTVV.

The CDR3 is CAILTRPGVMFF. The CDR3 DNA reads TGTGCCATCCTGACCCGGCCGGGAGTAATGTTTTTT. The rearrangement uses TRBV28 and TRBJ1-4; no firm D call. Trimming stripped 10 bases from V and 15 bases from J, with 21 bases between. The V gene's germline CDR1 is MDHEN and CDR2 SYDVKM. The CDR3 totals 12 residues.

V usage is TRBV3-1 (or the pseudogene TRBV3-2) and J usage is TRBJ2-1, with 11 positions matching TRBD2. The trim removed 0 bases at V and 15 bases at J, leaving 13 bases unmatched. Germline V CDR1 and CDR2: LGHDT, YNNKEL (reference sequence). The CDR3 is 16 residues long. The CDR3 loop reads CASSQDPGGSGGAPFF. The DNA of the CDR3 is TGTGCCAGCAGCCAAGACCCTGGAGGTAGCGGGGGGGCCCCGTTCTTC.

V usage is TRBV2 and J usage is TRBJ1-2; 7 positions agree with TRBD1. CDR1 and CDR2 (germline): SNHLY, FYNNEI. The CDR3 is 13 residues long. Unmatched junction bases numbered 2, after V lost 5 bases and J lost 2 bases. CDR3 loop: CASSSTGNYGYTF. As DNA, the CDR3 is TGTGCCAGCAGTTCGACAGGGAACTATGGCTACACCTTC. Variable domain in full (rest from reference TRBV2 and TRBJ1-2): EPEVTQTPSHQVTQMGQEVILRCVPISNHLYFYWYRQILGQKVEFLVSFYNNEISEKSEIFDDQFSVERPDGSNFTLKIRSTKLEDSAMYFCASSSTGNYGYTFGSGTRLTVV.